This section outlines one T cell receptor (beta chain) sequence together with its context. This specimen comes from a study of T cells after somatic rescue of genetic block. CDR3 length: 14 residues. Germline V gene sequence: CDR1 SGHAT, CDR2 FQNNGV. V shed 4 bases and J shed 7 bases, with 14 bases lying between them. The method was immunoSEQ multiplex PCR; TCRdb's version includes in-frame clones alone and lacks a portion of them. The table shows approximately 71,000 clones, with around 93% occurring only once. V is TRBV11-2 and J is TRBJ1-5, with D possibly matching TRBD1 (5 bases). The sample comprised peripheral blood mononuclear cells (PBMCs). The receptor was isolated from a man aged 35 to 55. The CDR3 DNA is TGTGCCAGCAGCTCTCCGGGGGGGGGACAGCCCCAGCATTTT. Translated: CASSSPGGGQPQHF. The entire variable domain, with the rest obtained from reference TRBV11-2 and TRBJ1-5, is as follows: EAGVAQSPRYKIIEKRQSVAFWCNPISGHATLYWYQQILGQGPKLLIQFQNNGVVDDSQLPKDRFSAERLKGVDSTLKIQPAKLEDSAVYLCASSSPGGGQPQHFGDGTRLSIL.